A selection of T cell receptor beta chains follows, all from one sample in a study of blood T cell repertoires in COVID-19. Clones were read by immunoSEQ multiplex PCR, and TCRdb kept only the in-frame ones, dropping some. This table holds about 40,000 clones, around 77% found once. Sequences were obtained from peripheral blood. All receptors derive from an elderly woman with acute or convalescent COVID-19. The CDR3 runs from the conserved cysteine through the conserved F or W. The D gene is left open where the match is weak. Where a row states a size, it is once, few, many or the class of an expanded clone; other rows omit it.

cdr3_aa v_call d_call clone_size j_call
CASSVTGQGGNQPQHF TRBV6-1 . . TRBJ1-5
CASTQGATWTGELFF TRBV19 TRBD1 . TRBJ2-2
CASSVSGLAQETQYF TRBV9 TRBD2 . TRBJ2-5
CASSDEYSRNLYEQYF TRBV6-1 . . TRBJ2-7
CASSLGTGWAFF TRBV7-9 TRBD1 . TRBJ1-1
CASSEAGKGTEAFF TRBV10-2 . . TRBJ1-1
CASSQVGGGNTEAFF TRBV14 . once TRBJ1-1
CASRGTSGNANTGELFF TRBV7-9 TRBD2 . TRBJ2-2
CASSPAGYYNEQFF TRBV5-5 . . TRBJ2-1
CASGSRTSENEQFF TRBV9 TRBD2 . TRBJ2-1
CASSRGAGNQPQHF TRBV3-1/TRBV3-2 . . TRBJ1-5
CASSPRLAGDAYEQYF TRBV18 TRBD2 . TRBJ2-7
CASSLGQLTDTQYF TRBV5-1 . . TRBJ2-3
CASSLGHVKNTEAFF TRBV7-8 . . TRBJ1-1
CAISPDGGGAKETQYF TRBV10-3 TRBD2 . TRBJ2-5
CASSVGQANSPLHF TRBV2 . few TRBJ1-6
CASSYSSGKSNEQFF TRBV6-5 . . TRBJ2-1
CASSFLQETQYF TRBV12-3/TRBV12-4 . . TRBJ2-5
CASSPNNRGDQPQHF TRBV18 TRBD1 . TRBJ1-5
CASSYERDAYEQYF TRBV5-1 . . TRBJ2-7
CASSRDYSGNTIYF TRBV2 . . TRBJ1-3
CASSIGLMAGGGNEQFF TRBV19 TRBD2 few TRBJ2-1
CSASHSGGRSSYEQYF TRBV20-1 TRBD2 . TRBJ2-7
CASSTGGCQPQHF TRBV21-1 . . TRBJ1-5